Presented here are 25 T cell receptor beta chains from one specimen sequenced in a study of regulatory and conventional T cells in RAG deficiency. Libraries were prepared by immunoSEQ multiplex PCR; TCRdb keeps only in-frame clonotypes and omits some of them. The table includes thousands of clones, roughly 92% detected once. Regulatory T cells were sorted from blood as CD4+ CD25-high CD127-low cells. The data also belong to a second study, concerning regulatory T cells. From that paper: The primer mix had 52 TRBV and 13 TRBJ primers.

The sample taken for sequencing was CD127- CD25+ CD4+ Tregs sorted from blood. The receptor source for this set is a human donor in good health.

CDR3 sequence: CASSLRGMVTDTQYF. Written as DNA, the CDR3 is TGTGCCAGCAGTCTTAGGGGCATGGTCACAGATACGCAGTATTTT. The chain links TRBV7-9 to TRBJ2-3; the D gene is possibly TRBD1 (5 bases). The germline V gene has CDR1 SEHNR and CDR2 FQNEAQ (reference sequence). The CDR3 sequence is 15 residues long. V gave up 6 bases and J gave up 2 bases, with 15 bases separating them.

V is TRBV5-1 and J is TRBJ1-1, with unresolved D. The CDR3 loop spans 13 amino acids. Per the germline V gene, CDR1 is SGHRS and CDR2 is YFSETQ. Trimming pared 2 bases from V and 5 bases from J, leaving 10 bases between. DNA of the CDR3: TGCGCCAGCAGCTTCGAGGGTTGGACTGAAGCTTTCTTT. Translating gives CASSFEGWTEAFF.

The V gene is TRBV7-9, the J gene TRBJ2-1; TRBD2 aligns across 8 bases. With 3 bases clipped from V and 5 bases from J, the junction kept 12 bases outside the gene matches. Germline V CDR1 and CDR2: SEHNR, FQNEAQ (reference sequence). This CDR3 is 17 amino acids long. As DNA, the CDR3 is TGTGCCAGCAGCTTTTTGGGTACTAGCGGACCCAACAATGAGCAGTTCTTC. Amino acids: CASSFLGTSGPNNEQFF.

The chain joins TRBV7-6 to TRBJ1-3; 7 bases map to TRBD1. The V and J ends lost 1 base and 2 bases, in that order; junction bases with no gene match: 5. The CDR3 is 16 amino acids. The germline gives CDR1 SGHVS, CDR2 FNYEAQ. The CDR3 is CASSLVDRATGNTIYF. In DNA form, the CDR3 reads TGTGCCAGCAGCTTAGTAGACAGGGCAACTGGAAACACCATATATTTT.

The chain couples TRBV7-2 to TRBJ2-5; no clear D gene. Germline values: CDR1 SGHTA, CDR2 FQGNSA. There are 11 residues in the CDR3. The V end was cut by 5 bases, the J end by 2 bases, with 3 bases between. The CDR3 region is CASSIQETQYF. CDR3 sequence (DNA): TGTGCCAGCAGCATACAAGAGACCCAGTACTTC.

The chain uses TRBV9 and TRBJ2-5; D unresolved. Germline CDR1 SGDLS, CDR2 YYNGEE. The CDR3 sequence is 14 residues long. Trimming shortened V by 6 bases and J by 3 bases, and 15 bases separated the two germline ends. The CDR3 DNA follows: TGTGCCAGCACTGAGGTACCGATAAAAGAGACCCAGTACTTC. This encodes CASTEVPIKETQYF.

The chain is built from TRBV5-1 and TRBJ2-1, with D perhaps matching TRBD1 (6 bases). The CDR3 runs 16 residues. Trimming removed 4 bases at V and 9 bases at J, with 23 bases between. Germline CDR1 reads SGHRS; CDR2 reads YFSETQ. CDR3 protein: CASSPPRGNLAVEQFF. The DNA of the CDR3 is TGCGCCAGCAGCCCTCCGAGGGGGAATCTAGCCGTTGAGCAGTTCTTC. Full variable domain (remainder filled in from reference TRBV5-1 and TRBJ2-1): KAGVTQTPRYLIKTRGQQVTLSCSPISGHRSVSWYQQTPGQGLQFLFEYFSETQRNKGNFPGRFSGRQFSNSRSEMNVSTLELGDSALYLCASSPPRGNLAVEQFFGPGTRLTVL.

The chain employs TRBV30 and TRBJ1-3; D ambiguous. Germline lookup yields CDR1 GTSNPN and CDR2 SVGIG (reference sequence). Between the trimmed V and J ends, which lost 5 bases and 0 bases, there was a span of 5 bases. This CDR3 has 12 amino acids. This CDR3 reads CAWDNSGNTIYF. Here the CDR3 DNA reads TGTGCCTGGGACAACTCTGGAAACACCATATATTTT.

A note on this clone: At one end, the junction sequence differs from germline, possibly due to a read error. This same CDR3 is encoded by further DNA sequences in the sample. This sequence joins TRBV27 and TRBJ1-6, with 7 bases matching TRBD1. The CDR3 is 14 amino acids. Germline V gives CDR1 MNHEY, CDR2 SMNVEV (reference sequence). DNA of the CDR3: TGTGCCAGCAGTTCGGGACAGTATAATTCCCCCCTCCACTTT. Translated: CASSSGQYNSPLHF.

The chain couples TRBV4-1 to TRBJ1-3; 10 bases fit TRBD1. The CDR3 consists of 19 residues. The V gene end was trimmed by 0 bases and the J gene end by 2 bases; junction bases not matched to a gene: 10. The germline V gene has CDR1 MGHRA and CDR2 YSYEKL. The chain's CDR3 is CASSQDKSLGTGAGNTIYF. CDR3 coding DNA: TGCGCCAGCAGCCAAGATAAGTCGTTGGGGACAGGGGCTGGAAACACCATATATTTT.

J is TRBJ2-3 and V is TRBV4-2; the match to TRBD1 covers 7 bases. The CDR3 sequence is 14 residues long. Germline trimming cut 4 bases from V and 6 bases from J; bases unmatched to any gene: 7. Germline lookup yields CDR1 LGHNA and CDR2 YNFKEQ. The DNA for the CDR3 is TGTGCCAGCAGCCCGAAAGGGGGCTCCGATACGCAGTATTTT. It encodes CASSPKGGSDTQYF.

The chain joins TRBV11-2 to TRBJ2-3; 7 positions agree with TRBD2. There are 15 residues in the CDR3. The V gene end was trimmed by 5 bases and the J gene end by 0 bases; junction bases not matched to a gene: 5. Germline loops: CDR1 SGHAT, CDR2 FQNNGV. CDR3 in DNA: TGTGCCAGCAGCCGGGGGGTCACTAGCACAGATACGCAGTATTTT. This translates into CASSRGVTSTDTQYF.

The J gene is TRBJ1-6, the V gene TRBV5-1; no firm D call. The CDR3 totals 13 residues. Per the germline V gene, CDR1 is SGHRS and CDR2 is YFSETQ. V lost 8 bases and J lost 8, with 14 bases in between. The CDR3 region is CASTREEDSPLHF. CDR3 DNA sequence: TGCGCCAGTACGAGGGAGGAAGATTCACCCCTCCACTTT.

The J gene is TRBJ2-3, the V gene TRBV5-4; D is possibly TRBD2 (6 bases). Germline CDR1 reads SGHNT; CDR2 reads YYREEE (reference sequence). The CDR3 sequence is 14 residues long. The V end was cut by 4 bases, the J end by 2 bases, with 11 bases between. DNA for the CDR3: TGTGCCAGCAGCCCCGGGACTCACACAGATACGCAGTATTTT. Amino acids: CASSPGTHTDTQYF. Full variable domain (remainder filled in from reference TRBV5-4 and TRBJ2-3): ETGVTQSPTHLIKTRGQQVTLRCSSQSGHNTVSWYQQALGQGPQFIFQYYREEENGRGNFPPRFSGLQFPNYSSELNVNALELDDSALYLCASSPGTHTDTQYFGPGTRLTVL.

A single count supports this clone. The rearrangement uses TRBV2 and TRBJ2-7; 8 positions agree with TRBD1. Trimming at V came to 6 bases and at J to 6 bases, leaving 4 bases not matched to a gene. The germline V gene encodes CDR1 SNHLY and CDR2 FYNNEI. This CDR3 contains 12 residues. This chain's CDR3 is CASSPTGGEQYF. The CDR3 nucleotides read TGTGCCAGCAGCCCTACAGGGGGCGAGCAGTACTTC.

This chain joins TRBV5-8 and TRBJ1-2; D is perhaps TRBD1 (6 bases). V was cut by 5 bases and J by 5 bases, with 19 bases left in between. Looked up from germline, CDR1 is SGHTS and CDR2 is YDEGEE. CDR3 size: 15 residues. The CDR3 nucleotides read TGTGCCAGCAGACCCTGGGGGCTGTTCGGGTATGGCTACACCTTC. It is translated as CASRPWGLFGYGYTF. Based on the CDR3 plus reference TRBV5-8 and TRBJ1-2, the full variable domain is EAGVTQSPTHLIKTRGQQATLRCSPISGHTSVYWYQQALGLGLQFLLWYDEGEERNRGNFPPRFSGRQFPNYSSELNVNALELEDSALYLCASRPWGLFGYGYTFGSGTRLTVV.

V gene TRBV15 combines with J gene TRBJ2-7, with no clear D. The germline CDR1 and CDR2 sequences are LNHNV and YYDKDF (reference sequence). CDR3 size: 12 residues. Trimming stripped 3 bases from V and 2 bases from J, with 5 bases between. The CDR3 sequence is CATSSGAYEQYF. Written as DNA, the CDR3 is TGTGCCACCAGCAGTGGAGCCTACGAGCAGTACTTC.

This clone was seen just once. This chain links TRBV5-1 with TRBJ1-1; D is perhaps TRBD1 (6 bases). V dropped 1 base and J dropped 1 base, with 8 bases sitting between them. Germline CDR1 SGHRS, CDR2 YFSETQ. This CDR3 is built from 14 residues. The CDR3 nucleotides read TGCGCCAGCAGCTTGTACAGGGCGAACACTGAAGCTTTCTTT. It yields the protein CASSLYRANTEAFF. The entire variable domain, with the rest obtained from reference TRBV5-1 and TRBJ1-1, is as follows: KAGVTQTPRYLIKTRGQQVTLSCSPISGHRSVSWYQQTPGQGLQFLFEYFSETQRNKGNFPGRFSGRQFSNSRSEMNVSTLELGDSALYLCASSLYRANTEAFFGQGTRLTVV.

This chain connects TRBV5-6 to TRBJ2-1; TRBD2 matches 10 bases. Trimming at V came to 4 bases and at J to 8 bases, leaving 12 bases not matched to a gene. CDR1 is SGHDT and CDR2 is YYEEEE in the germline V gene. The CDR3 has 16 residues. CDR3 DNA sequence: TGTGCCAGCAGCCCCCTCCAGCGGGGGGGCCGGGATGAGCAGTTCTTC. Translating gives CASSPLQRGGRDEQFF.

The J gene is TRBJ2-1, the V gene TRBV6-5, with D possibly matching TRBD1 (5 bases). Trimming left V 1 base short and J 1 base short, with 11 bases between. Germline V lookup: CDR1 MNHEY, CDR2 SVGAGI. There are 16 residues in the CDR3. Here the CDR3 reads CASSYLGQGSYNEQFF. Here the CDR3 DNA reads TGTGCCAGCAGTTACTTAGGCCAGGGTTCCTACAATGAGCAGTTCTTC.

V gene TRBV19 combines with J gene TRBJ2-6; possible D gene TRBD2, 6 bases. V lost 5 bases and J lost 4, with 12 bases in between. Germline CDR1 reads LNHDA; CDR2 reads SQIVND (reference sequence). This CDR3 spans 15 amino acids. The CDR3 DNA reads TGTGCCAGTAGTGCTCCGGGGGTCGGGGCCAACGTCCTGACTTTC. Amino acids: CASSAPGVGANVLTF.

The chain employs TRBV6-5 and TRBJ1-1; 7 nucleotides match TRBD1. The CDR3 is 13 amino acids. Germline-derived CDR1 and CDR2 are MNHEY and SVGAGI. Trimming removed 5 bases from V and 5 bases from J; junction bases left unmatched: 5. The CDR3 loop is CASSAYRGTEAFF. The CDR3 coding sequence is TGTGCCAGCAGTGCGTACAGGGGTACTGAAGCTTTCTTT.

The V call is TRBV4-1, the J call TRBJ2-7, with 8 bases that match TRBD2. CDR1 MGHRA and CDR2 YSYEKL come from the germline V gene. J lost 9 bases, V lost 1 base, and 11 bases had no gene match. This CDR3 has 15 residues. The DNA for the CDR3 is TGCGCCAGCAGCCAAGTAGATTCAATCGGGAGGGGGCAGTACTTC. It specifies CASSQVDSIGRGQYF.

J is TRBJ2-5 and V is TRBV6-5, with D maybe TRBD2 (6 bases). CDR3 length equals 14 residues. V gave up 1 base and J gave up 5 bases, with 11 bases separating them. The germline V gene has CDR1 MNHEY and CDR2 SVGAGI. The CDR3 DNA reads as TGTGCCAGCAGTTACTGGCGGGGCCAGGAGACCCAGTACTTC. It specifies CASSYWRGQETQYF.

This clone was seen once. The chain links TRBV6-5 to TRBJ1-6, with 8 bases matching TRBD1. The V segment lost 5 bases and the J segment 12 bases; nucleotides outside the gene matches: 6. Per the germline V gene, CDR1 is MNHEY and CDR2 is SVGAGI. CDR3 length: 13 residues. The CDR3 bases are TGTGCCAGCAGTCGGACAGGGAAATTACCCCTCCACTTT. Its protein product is CASSRTGKLPLHF.